This record looks at one T cell receptor (beta chain) sequence and its context. These data originate in a study of blood T cell repertoires in COVID-19. As for the study in general: Spain, Italy and the United States supplied samples that represented acute and convalescent COVID-19. T cells, B-cell-depleted T cells, or PBMCs provided the cDNA or gDNA that served as material.

The method was immunoSEQ multiplex PCR; TCRdb's version includes in-frame clones alone and lacks a portion of them. Among about 59,000 clones, around four fifths were seen once, and the ten largest hold about 4%. Germline lookup yields CDR1 GTSNPN and CDR2 SVGIG (reference sequence). Trimming removed 1 base from V and 5 bases from J, with 12 bases in between. The CDR3 contains 14 residues. The chain employs TRBV30 and TRBJ2-1; perhaps TRBD2 as D (6 bases). Sequencing was performed on peripheral blood. This TCR was recovered from a woman aged 80 or over with acute or convalescent COVID-19. The CDR3 protein is CAWSAGGKDNEQFF. In DNA form, the CDR3 reads TGTGCCTGGAGTGCTGGGGGGAAGGACAATGAGCAGTTCTTC. Combining the CDR3 with reference TRBV30 and TRBJ2-1 gives the whole variable domain SQTIHQWPATLVQPVGSPLSLECTVEGTSNPNLYWYRQAAGRGLQLLFYSVGIGQISSEVPQNLSASRPQDRQFILSSKKLLLSDSGFYLCAWSAGGKDNEQFFGPGTRLTVL.